This T cell receptor (beta chain) came from a study of blood T cell repertoires in COVID-19. Study overall: The United States, Italy and Spain supplied acute and convalescent COVID-19 samples. T cells, B-cell-depleted T cells, or PBMCs supplied cDNA or gDNA.

Original processing notes: Counts of nucleated cells, estimated from reference gene primer amplification, were obtained. Sequencing was performed with immunoSEQ multiplex PCR; in TCRdb, only in-frame clones are kept and a portion is missing. V and J calls and clone size are given by that table; D and trimming were obtained from the DNA. This table holds about 41,000 clones, around 86% found once. CDR1 is LGHDT and CDR2 is YNNKEL in the germline V gene (reference sequence). CDR3 length: 21 amino acids. The junction had 20 bases not matched to a gene; V was cut back by 0 bases and J by 5 bases. The sequencing input was peripheral blood. The chain links TRBV3-1 (or the pseudogene TRBV3-2) to TRBJ1-5, with 9 bases that match TRBD1. The TCR originated in a woman of 80 years or more with acute or convalescent COVID-19. The DNA for the CDR3 is TGTGCCAGCAGCCAAGATCCCCACCAAGACAGGGGGGGAGGGAGGTATCAGCCCCAGCATTTT. Translating gives CASSQDPHQDRGGGRYQPQHF.